What follows are 10 T cell receptor beta chains derived from one specimen sequenced in a study of T cell responses to AZD1222 COVID-19 vaccine. The protocol was immunoSEQ multiplex PCR, while the TCRdb copy is restricted to in-frame clones and leaves out a portion. In the table there are about 100,000 clones, roughly nine tenths of which are singletons. The sequencing here drew on peripheral blood, taken on day 0 of AZD1222 vaccination. These receptors were obtained from an adult in good health.

The rearrangement links TRBV5-1 to TRBJ2-5; D could derive from TRBD1 or TRBD2 (5 bases each). Germline V gives CDR1 SGHRS, CDR2 YFSETQ. The V end lost 1 base, the J end lost 7 bases, and 17 bases lay between the germline ends. This CDR3 has 15 amino acids. CDR3 coding DNA: TGCGCCAGCAGCTTGCGGGGCGTGGGGTCGTGGACCCAGTACTTC. Translated: CASSLRGVGSWTQYF.

This sequence joins TRBV21-1 and TRBJ2-7; the D segment call TRBD1 is taken from the table without a DNA check. TRBV21-1 is flagged as a pseudogene. The length of the CDR3 is 11 residues. The CDR3 sequence: CASSSPGEQYF. In DNA form, the CDR3 reads TGTGCCAGCAGCTCGCCAGGGGAGCAGTACTTC.

The J gene is TRBJ1-2, the V gene TRBV6-1, with 7 bases identical to TRBD1. The J segment lost 2 bases and the V segment lost 2 bases, leaving 5 bases of the junction unmatched. Germline V gene lookup returns CDR1 MNHNS and CDR2 SASEGT. This CDR3 is built from 15 residues. The CDR3 loop is CASSESGTVNYGYTF. As DNA, the CDR3 is TGTGCCAGCAGTGAAAGCGGGACAGTCAACTATGGCTACACCTTC.

The chain joins TRBV5-1 to TRBJ2-1, with D uncertain. V shed 0 bases and J shed 8 bases, with 6 bases lying between them. The CDR3 runs 12 residues. CDR1 SGHRS and CDR2 YFSETQ come from the germline V gene. The chain's CDR3 is CASSLANHEQFF. In DNA, the CDR3 is TGCGCCAGCAGCTTGGCCAACCATGAGCAGTTCTTC.

The rearrangement links TRBV29-1 to TRBJ2-4, with TRBD2 as a possible D gene (5 bases). Germline loops: CDR1 SQVTM, CDR2 ANQGSEA. The CDR3 spans 13 residues. With 5 bases removed from V and 0 bases from J, the gap between germline ends came to 8 bases. The CDR3 bases are TGCAGCGTTAGAGGGCCAGCCAAAAACATTCAGTACTTC. Translating it yields CSVRGPAKNIQYF.

DNA for the CDR3: TGCGCCAGCAGTCCCAACCACGGTTTTGGCTACACCTTC. Its translation: CASSPNHGFGYTF. The chain employs TRBV5-1 and TRBJ1-2; D is undetermined. Trimming took 5 bases from V and 7 from J, leaving 15 bases between them. The CDR3 contains 13 residues. The germline V gene has CDR1 SGHRS and CDR2 YFSETQ.

As to this clone: The junction shows a germline mismatch at one end, possibly a read error. The CDR3 coding sequence is TGTGCCAGCAGCAGGGGACAACCGAACACTGAGGCTTTCTTT. This gives the protein CASSRGQPNTEAFF. The chain carries TRBV7-9 and TRBJ1-1, with D maybe TRBD1 (6 bases). Per germline, CDR1 SEHNR and CDR2 FQNEAQ (reference sequence). The CDR3 has 14 residues.

The J gene is TRBJ2-7, the V gene TRBV4-1, with D maybe TRBD1 (6 bases). The germline gives CDR1 MGHRA, CDR2 YSYEKL. Between the trimmed V and J ends, which lost 2 bases and 2 bases, there was a span of 10 bases. The CDR3 runs 14 residues. CDR3 DNA sequence: TGCGCCAGCAGCCAAATACAGGGACCCTACGAGCAGTACTTC. Protein product: CASSQIQGPYEQYF.

The CDR3 DNA reads as TGTGCCAGTAGTATTATGGGACAGGGAGGCAATCAGCCCCAGCATTTT. This codes for CASSIMGQGGNQPQHF. The V gene is TRBV19, the J gene TRBJ1-5, with 9 bases lining up with TRBD1. Germline CDR1 reads LNHDA; CDR2 reads SQIVND (reference sequence). With 3 bases clipped from V and 2 bases from J, the junction kept 5 bases outside the gene matches. The CDR3 is made up of 16 amino acids. Complete variable domain (other parts from reference TRBV19 and TRBJ1-5): DGGITQSPKYLFRKEGQNVTLSCEQNLNHDAMYWYRQDPGQGLRLIYYSQIVNDFQKGDIAEGYSVSREKKESFPLTVTSAQKNPTAFYLCASSIMGQGGNQPQHFGDGTRLSIL.

This clone was observed a single time. The chain employs TRBV4-2 and TRBJ2-3; D unclear. Trimming pared 4 bases from V and 6 bases from J, leaving 11 bases between. CDR3 length equals 13 residues. Germline V gives CDR1 LGHNA, CDR2 YNFKEQ. The CDR3 sequence: CASSPRAADTQYF. CDR3 DNA sequence: TGTGCCAGCAGCCCCCGGGCGGCCGATACGCAGTATTTT.